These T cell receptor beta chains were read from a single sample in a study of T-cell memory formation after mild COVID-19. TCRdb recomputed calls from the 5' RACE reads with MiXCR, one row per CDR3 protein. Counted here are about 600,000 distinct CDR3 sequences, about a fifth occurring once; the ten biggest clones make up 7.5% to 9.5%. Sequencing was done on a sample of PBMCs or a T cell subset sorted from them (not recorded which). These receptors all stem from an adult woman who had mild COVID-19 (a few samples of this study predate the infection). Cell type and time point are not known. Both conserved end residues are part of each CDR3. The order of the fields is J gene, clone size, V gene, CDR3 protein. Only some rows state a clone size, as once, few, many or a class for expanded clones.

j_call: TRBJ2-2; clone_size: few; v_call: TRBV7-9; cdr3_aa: CASSWATGDGIGNTGELFF
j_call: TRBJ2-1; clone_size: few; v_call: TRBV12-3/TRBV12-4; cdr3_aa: CASSLQGGSYNEQFF
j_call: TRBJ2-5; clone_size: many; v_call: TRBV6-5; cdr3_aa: CASSYSMTSGGETQYF
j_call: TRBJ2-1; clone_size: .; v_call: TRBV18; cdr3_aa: CASSPPWVRSDNEQFF
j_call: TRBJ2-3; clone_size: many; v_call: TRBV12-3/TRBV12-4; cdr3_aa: CANGKLAGDQDTQYF
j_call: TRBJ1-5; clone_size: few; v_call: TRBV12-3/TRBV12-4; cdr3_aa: CASSLGRTGSNQPQHF
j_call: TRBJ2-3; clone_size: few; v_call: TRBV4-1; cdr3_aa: CASSQVLPPGGTDTQYF
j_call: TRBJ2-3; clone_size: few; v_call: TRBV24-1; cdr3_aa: CATTAGHSTDTQYF
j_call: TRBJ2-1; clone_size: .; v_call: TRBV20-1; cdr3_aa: CSASRLAPPYNEQFF
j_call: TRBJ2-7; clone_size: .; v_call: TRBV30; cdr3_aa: CAWSRRTYEQYF
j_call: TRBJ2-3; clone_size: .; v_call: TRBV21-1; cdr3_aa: CASRDTVKYF
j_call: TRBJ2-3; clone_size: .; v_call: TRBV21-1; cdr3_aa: CASSSSGRPSTDTQYF
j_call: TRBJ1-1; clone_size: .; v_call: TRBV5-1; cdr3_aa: CASSLSLGGLDTEAFF
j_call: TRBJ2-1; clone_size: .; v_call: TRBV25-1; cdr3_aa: CASSETSGRSEQFF
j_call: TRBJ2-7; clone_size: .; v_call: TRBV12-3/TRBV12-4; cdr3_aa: CASSLAGTSDEQYF
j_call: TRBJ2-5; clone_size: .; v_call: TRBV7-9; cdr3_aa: CASRPTRREGLKETQYF
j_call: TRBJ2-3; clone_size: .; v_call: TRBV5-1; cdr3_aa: CASSLLPGTTDTQYF
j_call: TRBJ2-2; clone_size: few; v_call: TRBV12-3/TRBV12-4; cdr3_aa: CASSFSRQGPGELFF
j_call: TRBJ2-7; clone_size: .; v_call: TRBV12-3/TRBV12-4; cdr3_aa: CASSLAAPGHRSYEQYF
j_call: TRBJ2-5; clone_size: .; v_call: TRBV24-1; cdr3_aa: CATSDSRPVRQEKTQYF
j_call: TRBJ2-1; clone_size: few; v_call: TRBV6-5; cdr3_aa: CASEWGDEQFF
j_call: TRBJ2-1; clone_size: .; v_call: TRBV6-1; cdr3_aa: CASSDRLAGRGEQFF
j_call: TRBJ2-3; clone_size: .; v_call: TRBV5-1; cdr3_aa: CASSLDRVLLADTQYF
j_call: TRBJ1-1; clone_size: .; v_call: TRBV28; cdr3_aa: CASSLYGGAEAFF
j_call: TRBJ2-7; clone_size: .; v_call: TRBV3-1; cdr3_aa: CASSPYRGSVYEQYF
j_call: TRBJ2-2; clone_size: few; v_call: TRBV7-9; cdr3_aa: CASSLTAGRAGELFF
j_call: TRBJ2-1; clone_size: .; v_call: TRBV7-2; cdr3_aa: CASSPEGPPSYNEQFF
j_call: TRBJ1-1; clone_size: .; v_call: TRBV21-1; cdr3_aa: CASSYAGNRTEAFF
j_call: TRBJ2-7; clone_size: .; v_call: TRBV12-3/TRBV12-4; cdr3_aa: CASSLSGAKRYEQYF
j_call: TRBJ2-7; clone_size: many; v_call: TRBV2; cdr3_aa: CASRRTSYEQYF
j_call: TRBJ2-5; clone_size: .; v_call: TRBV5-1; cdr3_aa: CASSLEFGETQYF
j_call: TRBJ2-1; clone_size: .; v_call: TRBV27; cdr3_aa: CASSLRGMSVAYNEQFF